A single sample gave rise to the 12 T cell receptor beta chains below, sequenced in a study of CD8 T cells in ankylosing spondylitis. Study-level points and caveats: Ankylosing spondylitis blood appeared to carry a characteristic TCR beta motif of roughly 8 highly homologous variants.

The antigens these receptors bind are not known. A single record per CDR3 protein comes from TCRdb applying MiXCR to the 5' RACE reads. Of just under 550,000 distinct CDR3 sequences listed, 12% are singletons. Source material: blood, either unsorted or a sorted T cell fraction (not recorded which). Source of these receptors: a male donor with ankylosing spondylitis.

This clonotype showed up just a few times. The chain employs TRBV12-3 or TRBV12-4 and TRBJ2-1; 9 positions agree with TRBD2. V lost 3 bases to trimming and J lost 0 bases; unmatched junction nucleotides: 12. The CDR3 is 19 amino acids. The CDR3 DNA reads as TGTGCCAGCAGTTTCAGGACTAGCGCGATAAGGTACTCCTACAATGAGCAGTTCTTC. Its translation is CASSFRTSAIRYSYNEQFF.

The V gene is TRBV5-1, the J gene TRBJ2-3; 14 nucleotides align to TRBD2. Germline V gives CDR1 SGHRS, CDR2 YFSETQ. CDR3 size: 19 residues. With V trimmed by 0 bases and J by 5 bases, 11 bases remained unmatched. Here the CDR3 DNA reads TGCGCCAGCAGCTTGGAAGGAGGGGGACTAGCGGGAGCGGGAGATACGCAGTATTTT. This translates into CASSLEGGGLAGAGDTQYF. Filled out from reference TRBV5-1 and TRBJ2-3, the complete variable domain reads KAGVTQTPRYLIKTRGQQVTLSCSPISGHRSVSWYQQTPGQGLQFLFEYFSETQRNKGNFPGRFSGRQFSNSRSEMNVSTLELGDSALYLCASSLEGGGLAGAGDTQYFGPGTRLTVL.

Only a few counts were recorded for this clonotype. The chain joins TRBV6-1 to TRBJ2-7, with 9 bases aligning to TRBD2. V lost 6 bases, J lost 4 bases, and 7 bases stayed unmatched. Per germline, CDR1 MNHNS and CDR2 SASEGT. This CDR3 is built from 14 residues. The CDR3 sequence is CASRTPSGAYEQYV. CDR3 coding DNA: TGTGCCAGCAGGACACCTAGCGGGGCTTACGAGCAGTACGTC.

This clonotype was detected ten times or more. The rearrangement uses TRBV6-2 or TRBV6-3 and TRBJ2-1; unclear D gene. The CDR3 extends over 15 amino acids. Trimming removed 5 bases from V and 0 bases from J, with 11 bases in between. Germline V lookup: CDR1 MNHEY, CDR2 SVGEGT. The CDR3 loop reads CASSLSDSSYNEQFF. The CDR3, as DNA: TGTGCCAGCAGTCTCTCTGATAGCTCCTACAATGAGCAGTTCTTC.

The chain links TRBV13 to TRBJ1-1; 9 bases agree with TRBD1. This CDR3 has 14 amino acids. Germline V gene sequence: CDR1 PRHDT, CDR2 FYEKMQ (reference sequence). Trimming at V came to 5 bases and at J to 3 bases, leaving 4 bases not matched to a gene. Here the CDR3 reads CASSRDRVYTEAFF. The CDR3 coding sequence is TGTGCCAGCAGCCGGGACAGGGTCTACACTGAAGCTTTCTTT.

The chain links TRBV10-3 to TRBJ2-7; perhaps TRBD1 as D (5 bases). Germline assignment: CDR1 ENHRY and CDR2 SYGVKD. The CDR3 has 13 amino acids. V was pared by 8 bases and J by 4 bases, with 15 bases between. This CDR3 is CAIAFAGKYEQYF. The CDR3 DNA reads TGTGCCATCGCCTTCGCAGGGAAATACGAGCAGTACTTC.

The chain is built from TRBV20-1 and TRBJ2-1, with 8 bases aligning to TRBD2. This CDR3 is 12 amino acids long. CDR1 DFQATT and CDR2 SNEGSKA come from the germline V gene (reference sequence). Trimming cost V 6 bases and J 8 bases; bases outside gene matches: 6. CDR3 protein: CSAPGLVHEQFF. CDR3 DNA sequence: TGCAGTGCACCGGGACTAGTTCATGAGCAGTTCTTC.

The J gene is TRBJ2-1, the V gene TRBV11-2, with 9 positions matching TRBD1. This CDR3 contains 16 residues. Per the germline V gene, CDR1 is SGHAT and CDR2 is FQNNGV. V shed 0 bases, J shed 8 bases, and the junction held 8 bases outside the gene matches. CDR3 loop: CASSLDWDRVAHEQFF. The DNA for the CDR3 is TGTGCCAGCAGCTTAGACTGGGACAGGGTGGCGCATGAGCAGTTCTTC.

CDR3 DNA: TGTGCCAGCAGTGAAGGGACAGGGGAAGTTGAGCAGTTCTTC. It encodes CASSEGTGEVEQFF. The chain uses TRBV2 and TRBJ2-1; TRBD1 aligns across 9 bases. V shed 1 base and J 9 bases; nucleotides not matched to a gene: 4. The germline V gene has CDR1 SNHLY and CDR2 FYNNEI. The CDR3 has 14 residues.

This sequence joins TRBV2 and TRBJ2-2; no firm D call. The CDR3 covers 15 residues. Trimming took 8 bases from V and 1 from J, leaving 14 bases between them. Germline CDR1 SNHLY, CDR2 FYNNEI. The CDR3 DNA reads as TGTGCCAGCCTAGAGGCAGGCGAGAACACCGGGGAGCTGTTTTTT. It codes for CASLEAGENTGELFF.

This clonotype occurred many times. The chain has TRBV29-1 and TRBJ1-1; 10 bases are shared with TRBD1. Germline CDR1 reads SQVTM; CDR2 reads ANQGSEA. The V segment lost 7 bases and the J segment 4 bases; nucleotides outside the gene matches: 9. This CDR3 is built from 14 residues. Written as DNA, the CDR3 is TGCAGCGCCAACAGGGACAGGGGAGTCACTGAAGCTTTCTTT. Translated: CSANRDRGVTEAFF.

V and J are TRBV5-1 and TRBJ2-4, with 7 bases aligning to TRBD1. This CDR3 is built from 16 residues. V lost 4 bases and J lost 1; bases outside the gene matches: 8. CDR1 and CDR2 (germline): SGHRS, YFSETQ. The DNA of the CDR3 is TGCGCCAGCAGCCCTATAGACAGGGCCGCCAAAAACATTCAGTACTTC. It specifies CASSPIDRAAKNIQYF.